Each of the 5 T cell receptor beta chains below was sequenced from the same sample in a study of identical twins. One entry per CDR3 protein results from TCRdb running MiXCR on the 5' RACE reads. The sample comprises fewer than 500,000 distinct CDR3 sequences, 20% to 25% of which are singletons, and approximately 2.9% rests with the top ten. The sample also formed part of further work on T cells expressing NK-cell markers.

Sequenced: CD4+ T cells sorted from blood. The receptors were gathered from a woman younger than 30 in good health.

The CDR3 DNA reads TGTGCCAGCAGTTTAAAGAAGTATGGCTACACCTTC. It translates to CASSLKKYGYTF. This chain joins TRBV12-3 or TRBV12-4 and TRBJ1-2; no definite D call. The V and J ends lost 2 bases and 5 bases respectively, with 6 bases between them. CDR3 size: 12 residues.

The chain is built from TRBV20-1 and TRBJ2-1, with D uncertain. The V and J ends lost 0 bases and 1 base respectively, with 10 bases between them. The CDR3 contains 15 residues. Per the germline V gene, CDR1 is DFQATT and CDR2 is SNEGSKA (reference sequence). DNA for the CDR3: TGCAGTGCTAGAGAATGGAGCAAGTCCTACAATGAGCAGTTCTTC. This codes for CSAREWSKSYNEQFF.

This clonotype was counted many times. This chain joins TRBV20-1 and TRBJ1-1; weak D call: TRBD1 (5 bases). The CDR3 is made up of 16 amino acids. CDR1 DFQATT and CDR2 SNEGSKA come from the germline V gene (reference sequence). V was pared by 3 bases and J by 6 bases, with 23 bases between. Here the CDR3 DNA reads TGCAGTGCTAGCTCATCTGACAGCGGACTGGGTCCTGAAGCTTTCTTT. Translating it yields CSASSSDSGLGPEAFF.

The J gene is TRBJ2-7, the V gene TRBV9; 9 bases fit TRBD2. This CDR3 has 15 amino acids. Germline CDR1 reads SGDLS; CDR2 reads YYNGEE. V shed 4 bases and J 4 bases; nucleotides not matched to a gene: 9. The CDR3 region has the DNA TGTGCCAGCAGCTCCACCGCGACTAGCGGTTACGAGCAGTACTTC. Translation gives CASSSTATSGYEQYF.

This clonotype has a handful of counts. The J gene is TRBJ2-7, the V gene TRBV5-1; D unresolved. Trimming cost V 2 bases and J 2 bases, with 8 bases left between them. Germline CDR1 and CDR2: SGHRS and YFSETQ. The CDR3 consists of 13 residues. The CDR3 DNA is TGCGCCAGCAGCTTTGAGAACCCCTACGAGCAGTACTTC. Translation gives CASSFENPYEQYF. The full variable domain, in which reference TRBV5-1 and TRBJ2-7 provide the parts outside the CDR3, is KAGVTQTPRYLIKTRGQQVTLSCSPISGHRSVSWYQQTPGQGLQFLFEYFSETQRNKGNFPGRFSGRQFSNSRSEMNVSTLELGDSALYLCASSFENPYEQYFGPGTRLTVT.